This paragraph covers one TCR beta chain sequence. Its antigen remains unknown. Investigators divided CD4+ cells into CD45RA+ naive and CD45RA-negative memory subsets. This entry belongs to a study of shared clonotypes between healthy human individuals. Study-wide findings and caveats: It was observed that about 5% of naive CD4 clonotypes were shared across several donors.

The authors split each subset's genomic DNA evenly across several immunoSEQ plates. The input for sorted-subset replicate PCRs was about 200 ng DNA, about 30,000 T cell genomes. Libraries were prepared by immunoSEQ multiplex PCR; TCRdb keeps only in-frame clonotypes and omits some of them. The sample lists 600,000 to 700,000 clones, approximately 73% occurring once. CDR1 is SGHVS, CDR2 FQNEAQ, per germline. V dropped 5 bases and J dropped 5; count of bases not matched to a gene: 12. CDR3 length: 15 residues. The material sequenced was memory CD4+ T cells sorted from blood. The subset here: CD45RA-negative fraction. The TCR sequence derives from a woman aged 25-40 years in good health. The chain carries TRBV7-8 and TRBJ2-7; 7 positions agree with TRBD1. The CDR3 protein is CASSQIQGSIDEQYF. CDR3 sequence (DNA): TGTGCCAGCAGCCAAATACAGGGGAGTATCGACGAGCAGTACTTC.